This T cell receptor beta chain was retrieved from a study of CD8 T cells in Susac syndrome. CDR3 size: 13 residues. Germline loops: CDR1 SQVTM, CDR2 ANQGSEA. Random-hexamer reverse transcription was applied to roughly 0.5 to 1 ug RNA. TCRdb reanalysed the immunoSEQ multiplex PCR reads using MiXCR and keeps one entry per CDR3 protein. The data contain around 200,000 distinct CDR3 sequences, more than 85% of them seen just once; the ten biggest clones take up around 0.08%. From blood CD8+ and CD4+ T cells, the TCR beta chain was sequenced. This chain uses TRBV29-1 with TRBJ1-5, with D possibly being TRBD1 (5 bases). This clonotype was obtained from a human donor with multiple sclerosis. The specimen was CD4+ T cells from PBMCs. For the CDR3, the DNA is TGCAGAGCCTACACTGGGGGAGATCAGCCCCAGCATTTT. Encoded protein: CRAYTGGDQPQHF.